The 7 T cell receptor beta chains in this list originate from one sample, sequenced in a study of T-cell memory formation after mild COVID-19. TCRdb itself ran the 5' RACE reads through MiXCR, one entry per CDR3 protein. The table includes 470,000 or so distinct CDR3 sequences, around 18% detected once. Sequenced material: PBMCs or a T cell subset sorted from them (not recorded which). The receptors were gathered from an adult woman who had mild COVID-19 (a few samples of this study predate the infection). Cell type and time point are not known.

The genes are TRBV4-3 and TRBJ2-6, with TRBD1 matching over 10 bases. The CDR3 totals 16 residues. Losses at the gene ends were 3 bases for V and 2 bases for J; bases not matched to a gene: 1. CDR1 is LGHNA and CDR2 is YSLEER in the germline V gene. The CDR3 bases are TGCGCCAGCAGCCAGGGGACAGGGGCTGGGGCCAACGTCCTGACTTTC. Its translation: CASSQGTGAGANVLTF.

The CDR3 loop reads CASSQGRTSLGGYTF. CDR3 DNA sequence: TGTGCCAGCAGCCAAGGCCGGACATCACTCGGAGGCTACACCTTC. This chain links TRBV7-8 with TRBJ1-2, with D possibly TRBD1 on 5 matching bases. CDR1 and CDR2 from the germline V gene are SGHVS and FQNEAQ. This CDR3 region has 15 residues. V was trimmed by 5 bases and J by 8 bases, leaving 21 bases between them.

This CDR3 is CASSPKGPLYGYTF. The CDR3 DNA follows: TGTGCCAGCAGTCCCAAAGGGCCCCTCTATGGCTACACCTTC. The rearrangement joins TRBV7-3 to TRBJ1-2, with D unresolved. Germline V lookup: CDR1 SGHTA, CDR2 FQGTGA. Trimming shortened V by 6 bases and J by 4 bases, and 15 bases separated the two germline ends. The CDR3 is 14 amino acids.

The V and J genes are TRBV12-3 or TRBV12-4 and TRBJ1-2, with D maybe TRBD1 (5 bases). This CDR3 spans 13 amino acids. V was pared by 3 bases and J by 6 bases, with 11 bases between. DNA for the CDR3: TGTGCCAGCAGTTTGGGGGATCCTGATGGCTACACCTTC. Translating gives CASSLGDPDGYTF.

In its sample, this clonotype was seen a few times. J is TRBJ2-3 and V is TRBV5-1; the D gene is possibly TRBD2 (5 bases). Trimming cost V 1 base and J 2 bases, with 14 bases left between them. This CDR3 region has 16 residues. Germline V gene sequence: CDR1 SGHRS, CDR2 YFSETQ. The DNA of the CDR3 is TGCGCCAGCAGCTTGATAGTAGCGAGAACCACAGATACGCAGTATTTT. Protein product: CASSLIVARTTDTQYF.

The genes are TRBV15 and TRBJ2-7, with 7 positions matching TRBD1. Germline CDR1 is LNHNV and CDR2 is YYDKDF (reference sequence). The CDR3 sequence is 15 residues long. V was pared by 0 bases and J by 4 bases, with 6 bases of the junction left unmatched. The CDR3, as DNA: TGTGCCACCAGCAGAGATGGGACAGTCGGGTACGAGCAGTACTTC. Protein: CATSRDGTVGYEQYF.

V gene TRBV10-3 combines with J gene TRBJ1-2; 8 nucleotides align to TRBD1. V lost 0 bases and J lost 6; bases outside the gene matches: 6. Germline values: CDR1 ENHRY, CDR2 SYGVKD. The CDR3 has 15 amino acids. The CDR3 bases are TGTGCCATCAGTGAGTCGCCAGGGGGCAAGGATGGCTACACCTTC. This sequence encodes CAISESPGGKDGYTF.